What follows describes a single T cell receptor (beta chain). The antigen is not known. V lost 5 bases and J lost 0, with 11 bases in between. The CDR3 loop spans 15 amino acids. CDR1 and CDR2 from the germline V gene are MDHEN and SYDVKM. This sample stems from a study of beta chain features in type 1 diabetes. Study-wide context: All samples combined gave just under 110 million sorted cells for examination.

Study conclusions and caveats: A greater similarity of naive, central memory and Treg TCRB repertoires was seen among patients than among healthy donors. In all four CD4+ subsets, TCRB CDR3 length was significantly, moderately reduced in type 1 diabetes. Fewer insertions but more deletions were seen at VDJ junctions in type 1 diabetes patients.

Since all of the isolated RNA was reverse transcribed, expressed TCRB transcripts were what got sequenced. Produced via immunoSEQ multiplex PCR; TCRdb's table is partial and in-frame only. The sample records hundreds of thousands of clones, around 30% being singletons. The sequenced sample was naive CD4+ T cells from blood. The origin of this receptor is a young man in good health. The chain couples TRBV28 to TRBJ2-1; no firm D call. The CDR3 reads CASSPYPGSYNEQFF. CDR3 DNA sequence: TGTGCCAGCAGTCCCTACCCCGGCTCCTACAATGAGCAGTTCTTC.